This T cell receptor (beta chain) was found in a study of CD8 T cells in ankylosing spondylitis (dated by TCRdb to 2015 to 2018). Regarding the research as a whole: To find TCR variants linked to disease, the study profiled T cell receptor beta repertoires in ankylosing spondylitis patients and healthy donors. The full study cohort was made up of 25 ankylosing spondylitis patients and roughly 100 healthy donors. Peripheral blood was sampled, and synovial fluid was additionally collected from ankylosing spondylitis patients. Study-wide findings and limitations: A TCR beta motif made up of eight highly homologous amino acid variants appeared to be characteristic of blood from ankylosing spondylitis patients. A CD8+ phenotype was shown by the disease-linked clones, which were found at relatively low frequencies in peripheral blood. Some of the motif variants had been reported before in the synovial fluid and blood of reactive arthritis patients, a finding that suggests common disease-initiation mechanisms. The disease-linked clones were reported as significantly enriched in matched synovial fluid samples from ankylosing spondylitis patients.

Sequenced using an Illumina HiSeq 2500. Quantitative 5'-RACE with molecular barcodes was used to prepare TCR beta libraries. Per the authors' processing: To identify disease-linked TCR variants, a new computational method was used, one built on a probabilistic model of VDJ rearrangement. TCRdb passed the public sequencing reads through fastp at Q25 and MiXCR, retaining productive beta sequences. Merged by CDR3 protein, the rows form single entries marked with the most common genes and DNA. These V and J calls derive from TCRdb rather than the authors' analysis. Counted in this sample were around 150,000 distinct CDR3 sequences; under 55% of them appeared once. The ten largest clonotypes hold roughly 15% of the sample. Including the terminal cysteine and phenylalanine, the CDR3 comprises 16 residues. The kept DNA is CDR3 alone, 48 bases in frame from the first base. Trimming removed 4 bases from V and 0 bases from J; the gene matches leave 4 bases unexplained. CDR1 and CDR2, looked up from the germline V gene, are MGHRA and YSYEKL.

Synovial fluid samples were paired with blood samples taken from the same ankylosing spondylitis patients. Turning to this clonotype: It has no known antigen specificity. No qualities accompany the bases; no much larger clone lies one base away.

The rearranged segments are TRBV4-1 and TRBJ2-3; 10 bases in the junction line up with TRBD2. The specimen sequenced was synovial fluid, either unsorted or a sorted T cell fraction (not recorded which). This sequence was found in a male donor with ankylosing spondylitis. In nucleotide form, the sequence is TGCGCCAGCAGCCCCAGGACTAGCGGAAGCACAGATACGCAGTATTTT. Translated, it gives CASSPRTSGSTDTQYF.